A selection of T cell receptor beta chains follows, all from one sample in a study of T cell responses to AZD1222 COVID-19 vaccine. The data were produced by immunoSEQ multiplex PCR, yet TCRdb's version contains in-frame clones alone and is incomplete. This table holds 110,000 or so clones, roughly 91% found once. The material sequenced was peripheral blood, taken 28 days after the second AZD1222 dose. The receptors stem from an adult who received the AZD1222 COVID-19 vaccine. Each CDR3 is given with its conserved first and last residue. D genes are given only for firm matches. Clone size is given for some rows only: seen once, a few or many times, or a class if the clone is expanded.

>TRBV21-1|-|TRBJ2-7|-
TGTGCCAGGACTGACAGACCCTCCTACGAGCAGTACTTC
CARTDRPSYEQYF
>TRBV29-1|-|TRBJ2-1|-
TGCAGCGTTGAAAAGTTCCGAGGGAATGATGAGCAGTTCTTC
CSVEKFRGNDEQFF
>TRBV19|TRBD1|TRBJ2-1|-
TGTGCCAGTAGTATAGTAAGGGGGCATGAGCAGTTCTTC
CASSIVRGHEQFF
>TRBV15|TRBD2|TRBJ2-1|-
TGTGCCACCAGCACCCCGGGGGGATCCTACAATGAGCAGTTCTTC
CATSTPGGSYNEQFF
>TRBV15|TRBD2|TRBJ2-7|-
TGTGCCACCAGCGTAAGAGCTAGCGGGAGTCACGAGCAGTACTTC
CATSVRASGSHEQYF
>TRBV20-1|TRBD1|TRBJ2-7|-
TGCAGTGCTAGTCCCACACCTAGGACAGGGCGCTACGAGCAGTACTTC
CSASPTPRTGRYEQYF
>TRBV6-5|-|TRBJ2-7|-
TGTGCCAGCACCACGGGGGACGGGCGAGGCGAGCAGTACTTC
CASTTGDGRGEQYF
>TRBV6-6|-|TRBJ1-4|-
TGTGCCAGCAGTCAAGGGGCCGCTGCCTATGAAAAACTGTTTTTT
CASSQGAAAYEKLFF
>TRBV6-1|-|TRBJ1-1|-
TGTGCCAGCAGTGAAGTAGGGAGGGGTGAAGCTTTCTTT
CASSEVGRGEAFF
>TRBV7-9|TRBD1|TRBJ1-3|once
TGTGCCAGCAGCTTACCAGAACAGGGGACTGGAAACACCATATATTTT
CASSLPEQGTGNTIYF
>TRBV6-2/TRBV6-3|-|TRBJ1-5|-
TGTGCCAGCAGTTACGCAAGTGTTGTGCCCCAGCATTTT
CASSYASVVPQHF
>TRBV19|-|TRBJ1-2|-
TGTGCCAGTAGTATCTACTATGGCTACACCTTC
CASSIYYGYTF
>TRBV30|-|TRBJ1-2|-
TGTGCCTGGAGTGTACTGGGGGCCGATGGCTACACCTTC
CAWSVLGADGYTF
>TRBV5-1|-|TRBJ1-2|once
TGCGCCAGCAGCTTGTATCAGAACTATGGCTACACCTTC
CASSLYQNYGYTF
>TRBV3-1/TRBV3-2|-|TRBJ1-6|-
TGTGCCAGCAGCGTTACCCTAGGAAGGGGGAAGTTGATCCCACCCCTCCACTTT
CASSVTLGRGKLIPPLHF
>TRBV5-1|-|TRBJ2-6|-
TGCGCCAGCAGTCCAGGGTTCGCTGGGGCCAACGTCCTGACTTTC
CASSPGFAGANVLTF
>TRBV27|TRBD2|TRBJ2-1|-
TGTGCCAGCAGTTTCCAGCTTACTAGCGGGAACAATGAGCAGTTCTTC
CASSFQLTSGNNEQFF
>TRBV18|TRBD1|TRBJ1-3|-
TGTGCCAGCTCGTTGGGACAGGGTGTTACTGGAAACACCATATATTTT
CASSLGQGVTGNTIYF
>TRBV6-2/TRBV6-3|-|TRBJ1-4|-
TGTGCCAGCAGTTGGCGACGGGTTGGTGAAAAACTGTTTTTT
CASSWRRVGEKLFF
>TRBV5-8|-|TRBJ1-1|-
TGTGCCAGCAGCACCGGGACGTTAAACACTGAAGCTTTCTTT
CASSTGTLNTEAFF
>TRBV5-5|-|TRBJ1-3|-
TGTGCCAGCAGCCCCTACCCGCCGGGGGCGTCGGGAAACACCATATATTTT
CASSPYPPGASGNTIYF
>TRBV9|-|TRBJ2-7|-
TGTGCCAGCAGCCGGGATTTCTTCTACGAGCAGTACTTC
CASSRDFFYEQYF
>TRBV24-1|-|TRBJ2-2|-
TGTGCCACCAGTGATTTCCCGGGACGGAGGACAGAGTCCGGGGAGCTGTTTTTT
CATSDFPGRRTESGELFF
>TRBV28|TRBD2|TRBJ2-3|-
TGTGCCAGCAGTTTAGGTCGTAGCGGGCCCACAGATACGCAGTATTTT
CASSLGRSGPTDTQYF
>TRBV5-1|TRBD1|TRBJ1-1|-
TGCGCCAGCAGCTTTTTCGGGACAGGGAGAGTGAACACTGAAGCTTTCTTT
CASSFFGTGRVNTEAFF
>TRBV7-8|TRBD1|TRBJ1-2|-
TGTGCCAGCAGCTTAAGCGGGACAGGCTTGTCGGGCTACACCTTC
CASSLSGTGLSGYTF
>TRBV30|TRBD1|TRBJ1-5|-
TGTGCCTGGAGTGTACAGGGGAATCAGCCCCAGCATTTT
CAWSVQGNQPQHF
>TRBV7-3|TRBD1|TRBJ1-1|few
TGTGCCAGCAGCCCCGCCGAGGGGGCACAAGCTTTCTTT
CASSPAEGAQAFF
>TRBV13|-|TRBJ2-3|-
TGTGCCAGCAGCCCGAAGAGCACAGATACGCAGTATTTT
CASSPKSTDTQYF
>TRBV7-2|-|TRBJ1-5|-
TGTGCCAGCAGCTTAGTCCCAGATCAGCCCCAGCATTTT
CASSLVPDQPQHF
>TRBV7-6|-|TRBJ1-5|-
TGTGCCAGCAGCTCGTCCCCGGACTCGAATCAGCCCCAGCATTTT
CASSSSPDSNQPQHF
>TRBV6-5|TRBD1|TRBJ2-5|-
TGTGCCAGCAGTTACTCCGGGACAGGGGGCGCAGAGGGCCAGTACTTC
CASSYSGTGGAEGQYF
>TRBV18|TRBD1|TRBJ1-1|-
TGTGCCAGCTCACCCCATCCTGGGACAGGGGGCGAGAGGACTGAAGCTTTCTTT
CASSPHPGTGGERTEAFF
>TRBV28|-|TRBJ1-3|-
TGTGCCAGCAGTTTACTGCGTGCCTCTGGAAACACCATATATTTT
CASSLLRASGNTIYF
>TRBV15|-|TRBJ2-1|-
TGTGCCACCAGCGGGTGGCCAGACAATGAGCAGTTCTTC
CATSGWPDNEQFF
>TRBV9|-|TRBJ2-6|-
TGTGCCAGCAGCGTACAAGCCGGGGCCAACGTCCTGACTTTC
CASSVQAGANVLTF
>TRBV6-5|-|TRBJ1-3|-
TGTGCCAGCAGCAAACAGGTCGACTCTGGAAACACCATATATTTT
CASSKQVDSGNTIYF
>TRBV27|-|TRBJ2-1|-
TGTGCCAGCAGACTAGAACTAGGATACAATGAGCAGTTCTTC
CASRLELGYNEQFF
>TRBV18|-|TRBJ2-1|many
TGTGCCAGCTCAGCTACAGGGTACTACAATGAGCAGTTCTTC
CASSATGYYNEQFF
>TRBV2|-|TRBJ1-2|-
TGTGCCAGTCTCCGGGACGCCTCTAACTATGGCTACACCTTC
CASLRDASNYGYTF
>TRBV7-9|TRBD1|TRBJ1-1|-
TGTGCCAGCACCAAAGCAGGGGGCGGGGACACTGAAGCTTTCTTT
CASTKAGGGDTEAFF
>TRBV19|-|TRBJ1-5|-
TGTGCCAGTAGTATGGAGGGGATCAATAGCAATCAGCCCCAGCATTTT
CASSMEGINSNQPQHF
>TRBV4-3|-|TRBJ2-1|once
TGCGCCAGCAGCCAAGACCGAGGGGAATACAATGAGCAGTTCTTC
CASSQDRGEYNEQFF
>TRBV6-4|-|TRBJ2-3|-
TGTGCCAGCAGTGACCGAAGCTCTACTGCAGATACGCAGTATTTT
CASSDRSSTADTQYF
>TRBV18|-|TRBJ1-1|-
TGTGCCAGCTCACCAGGGAGGGGGACTGAAGCTTTCTTT
CASSPGRGTEAFF